Each of the 3 T cell receptor beta chains below was sequenced from the same sample in a study of T cells in Graves' hyperthyroidism and ophthalmopathy. Template material for amplifying TCR beta CDR3 regions consisted of RNA transcripts. An initial round of RT-PCR targeting the TCR CDR3 relied on the HTBI primer set. TCRdb called the multiplex PCR reads again in MiXCR, with one record for every CDR3 protein. Of a few hundred thousand distinct CDR3 sequences listed, around 16% were seen once; the top ten hold around 7.8%. Sequencing was carried out using blood. These receptors were collected from a woman aged 25 to 45 with Graves' hyperthyroidism.

This clonotype was recorded at least ten times. The gene calls are TRBV20-1 and TRBJ2-7; 10 bases align to TRBD2. This CDR3 contains 15 residues. CDR1 is DFQATT, CDR2 SNEGSKA, per germline (reference sequence). Trimming at V came to 6 bases and at J to 6 bases, leaving 14 bases not matched to a gene. This chain's CDR3 is CSARTSGQPLFEQYF. CDR3 bases: TGCAGTGCGCGGACTAGCGGTCAACCCCTGTTCGAGCAGTACTTC.

The sample holds many counts of this clonotype. V and J are TRBV28 and TRBJ1-2; D is possibly TRBD1 (5 bases). Germline V CDR1 and CDR2: MDHEN, SYDVKM. Trimming stripped 7 bases from V and 4 bases from J, with 13 bases between. The CDR3 is made up of 13 amino acids. CDR3 protein: CASIKTGSYGYTF. In DNA, the CDR3 is TGTGCCAGCATTAAAACAGGTTCCTATGGCTACACCTTC.

This clonotype was recorded at least ten times. The chain links TRBV12-3 or TRBV12-4 to TRBJ1-1; D is unclear. CDR3 length: 12 amino acids. V shed 10 bases and J shed 3 bases, with 12 bases lying between them. DNA for the CDR3: TGTGCCACCGCAGACTTGGACACTGAAGCTTTCTTT. Encoded protein: CATADLDTEAFF.